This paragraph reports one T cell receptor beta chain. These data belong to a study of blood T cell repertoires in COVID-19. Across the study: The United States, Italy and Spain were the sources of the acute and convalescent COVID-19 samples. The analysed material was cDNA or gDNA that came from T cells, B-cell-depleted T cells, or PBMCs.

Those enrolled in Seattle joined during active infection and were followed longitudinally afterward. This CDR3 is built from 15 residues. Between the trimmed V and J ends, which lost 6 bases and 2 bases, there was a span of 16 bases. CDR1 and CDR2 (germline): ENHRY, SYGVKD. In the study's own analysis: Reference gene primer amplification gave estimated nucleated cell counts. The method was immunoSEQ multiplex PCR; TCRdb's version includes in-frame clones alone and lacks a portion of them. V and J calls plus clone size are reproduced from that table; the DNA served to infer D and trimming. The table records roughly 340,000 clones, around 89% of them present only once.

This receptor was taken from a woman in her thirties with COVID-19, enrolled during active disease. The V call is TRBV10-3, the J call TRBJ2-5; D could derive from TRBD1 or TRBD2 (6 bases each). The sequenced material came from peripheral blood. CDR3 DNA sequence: TGTGCCATCAGCGAGGGGGGCAGGGTACAAGAGACCCAGTACTTC. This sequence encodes CAISEGGRVQETQYF.